The present T cell receptor beta chain was sequenced within a study of blood T cell repertoires in COVID-19. The germline V gene has CDR1 SGDLS and CDR2 YYNGEE. There are 11 residues in the CDR3. Trimming took off 4 bases at V and 5 bases at J, with 4 bases between the two ends. TCRdb keeps only in-frame clones here, not all; method: immunoSEQ multiplex PCR. Of some 80,000 clones in the sample, over 75% are singletons; the top ten hold about 0.83%. Sequencing was done on a sample of peripheral blood. The chain employs TRBV9 and TRBJ2-1, with D hard to call. This clonotype originated in an elderly woman with acute or convalescent COVID-19. The CDR3 is CASSRDNEQFF. The CDR3 nucleotides read TGTGCCAGCAGCCGAGACAATGAGCAGTTCTTC.